This T cell receptor beta chain was captured by sequencing in a study of breast tumors, draining lymph nodes, adjacent tissues. In TCRdb, the multiplex PCR reads were re-called with MiXCR into one record per CDR3 protein. The table includes about 270,000 distinct CDR3 sequences, about 30% detected once. Trimming removed 2 bases at V and 0 bases at J, with 7 bases between. The CDR3 loop spans 14 amino acids. Findings and limits, study-wide: Tumor and nontumor repertoires were significantly more similar in luminal-like than in basal-like breast cancer.

This clonotype was recorded many times. Its antigen remains unidentified. The lymph nodes were axillary draining lymph nodes from breast cancer patients. This chain links TRBV12-3 or TRBV12-4 with TRBJ2-5, with D possibly TRBD1 on 6 matching bases. The sample comprised axillary lymph node tissue. The sequence derives from a female donor with breast cancer. Some clones in this sample may be carry-over from other donors' samples. The CDR3 region is CASSLKGDQETQYF. CDR3 nucleotides: TGTGCCAGCAGTTTAAAGGGGGACCAAGAGACCCAGTACTTC.